The next 7 T cell receptor beta chains were all read from a single sample in a study of vaccination effects on CD4 cells after COVID-19. These receptors lack a known antigen. The data were produced by immunoSEQ multiplex PCR, yet TCRdb's version contains in-frame clones alone and is incomplete. This sample has over 45,000 clones, with 67% found just once. Having been cultured for ten to eleven days, the cells underwent CD4+ T cell isolation. The material was CD4+ T cells from PBMCs cultured without peptide, obtained before COVID-19 vaccination. These receptors were obtained from a human donor who received a COVID-19 vaccine.

The chain recombines TRBV4-3 with TRBJ2-3; D uncertain. Germline CDR1 is LGHNA and CDR2 is YSLEER. With 5 bases removed from V and 4 bases from J, the gap between germline ends came to 10 bases. CDR3 length: 13 amino acids. CDR3 bases: TGCGCCAGCAGCGTAAGGGCAGCAGATACGCAGTATTTT. It encodes CASSVRAADTQYF.

Only a few counts were recorded for this clone. The rearrangement links TRBV5-3 to TRBJ2-5, with D perhaps matching TRBD1 or TRBD2 (6 bases each). TRBV5-3 is given ORF status, its function remaining uncertain. V was pared by 4 bases and J by 7 bases, with 14 bases between. This CDR3 is 13 amino acids long. CDR3 region: CARSHQGRGTQYF. The CDR3 DNA reads TGTGCCAGAAGCCACCAGGGGCGGGGGACCCAGTACTTC.

This clone was counted once. The chain uses TRBV18 and TRBJ1-5; D gene ambiguous. V was trimmed by 1 base and J by 8 bases, leaving 9 bases between them. The germline gives CDR1 KGHSH, CDR2 LQKENI. This CDR3 region has 13 residues. CDR3 sequence reads: CASSPRFREPQHF. CDR3 coding DNA: TGTGCCAGCTCACCACGGTTTCGGGAGCCCCAGCATTTT.

This chain joins TRBV7-9 and TRBJ2-5; D could derive from TRBD1 or TRBD2 (6 bases each). Germline-derived CDR1 and CDR2 are SEHNR and FQNEAQ (reference sequence). The length of the CDR3 is 16 residues. Trimming removed 2 bases at V and 4 bases at J, with 17 bases between. CDR3 DNA sequence: TGTGCCAGCAGCTTAAAACAGGGACTTGCCCCAGAGACCCAGTACTTC. Amino acids: CASSLKQGLAPETQYF.

In this sample, this clone turned up a few times. Here the CDR3 reads CASSLAGVTAGNTIYF. The CDR3 nucleotides are TGCGCCAGCAGCTTGGCAGGGGTTACGGCTGGAAACACCATATATTTT. The V call is TRBV5-1, the J call TRBJ1-3; D might be TRBD1 (6 bases). Trimming stripped 0 bases from V and 2 bases from J, with 12 bases between. CDR1 and CDR2 (germline): SGHRS, YFSETQ. The CDR3 sequence is 16 residues long.

The V call is TRBV5-4, the J call TRBJ1-2; 7 bases align to TRBD1. Germline V gene sequence: CDR1 SGHNT, CDR2 YYREEE (reference sequence). There are 13 residues in the CDR3. V gave up 2 bases and J gave up 3 bases; unmatched junction bases: 1. Here the CDR3 reads CASSFGQDYGYTF. CDR3 nucleotides: TGTGCCAGCAGCTTCGGACAGGACTATGGCTACACCTTC.

The V and J genes are TRBV5-6 and TRBJ2-1; the D call may be TRBD1 or TRBD2 (5 bases each). This CDR3 comprises 14 residues. Germline V gene data show CDR1 as SGHDT and CDR2 as YYEEEE. The V end lost 7 bases, the J end lost 6 bases, and 17 bases lay between the germline ends. The CDR3 region has the DNA TGTGCCAGCTTACCCGGGACCGCTTTCAATGAGCAGTTCTTC. It yields the protein CASLPGTAFNEQFF.